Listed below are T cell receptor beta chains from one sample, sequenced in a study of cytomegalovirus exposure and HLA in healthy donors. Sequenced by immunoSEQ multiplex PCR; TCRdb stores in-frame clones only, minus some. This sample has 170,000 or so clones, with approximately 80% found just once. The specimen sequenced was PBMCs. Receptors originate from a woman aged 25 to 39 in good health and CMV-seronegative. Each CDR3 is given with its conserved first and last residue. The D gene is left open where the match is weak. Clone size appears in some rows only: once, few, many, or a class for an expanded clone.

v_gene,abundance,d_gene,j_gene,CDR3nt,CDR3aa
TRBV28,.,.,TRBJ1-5,TGTGCCAGCAGTTCATCGACAGTCTGGCCCCAGCATTTT,CASSSSTVWPQHF
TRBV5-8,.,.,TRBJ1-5,TGTGCCAGCAGCTTGGCCGCAGGGTCGATAGTCAATCAGCCCCAGCATTTT,CASSLAAGSIVNQPQHF
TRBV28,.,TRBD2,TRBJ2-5,TGTGCCAGCTTGAGGGCTAGCGGGGAGACCCAGTACTTC,CASLRASGETQYF
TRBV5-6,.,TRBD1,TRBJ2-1,TGTGCCAGCAGCCTACCCGGGACAGGGGTTCGGTTCTTC,CASSLPGTGVRFF
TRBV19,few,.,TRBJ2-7,TGTGCCAGTAGTATAGCCAGGGGGGCCTACGAGCAGTACTTC,CASSIARGAYEQYF
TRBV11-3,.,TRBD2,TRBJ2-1,TGTGCCAGCAGCCCCCAAGCGGGAACCCACAATGAGCAGTTCTTC,CASSPQAGTHNEQFF
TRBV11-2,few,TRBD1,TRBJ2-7,TGTGCCAGCAGCGTCGACCGGGACAGATCCTACGAGCAGTACTTC,CASSVDRDRSYEQYF
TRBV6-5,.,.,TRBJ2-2,TGTGCCAGCCGTGAGCAGTTGAAGGGGGGGGAGCTGTTTTTT,CASREQLKGGELFF
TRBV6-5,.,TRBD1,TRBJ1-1,TGTGCCAGCAGTTCCATGACAGGGGGCATCGCTGAAGCTTTCTTT,CASSSMTGGIAEAFF
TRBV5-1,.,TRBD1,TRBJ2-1,TGCGCCAGCAGCTTGTATGGAGGACAGGGGCCCTACAATGAGCAGTTCTTC,CASSLYGGQGPYNEQFF
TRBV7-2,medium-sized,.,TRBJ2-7,TGTGCCAGCAGCTCCACTCAGGGTTACGAGCAGTACTTC,CASSSTQGYEQYF
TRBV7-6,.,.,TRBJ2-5,TGTGCCACTGCCCCGGTGACCCAGTACTTC,CATAPVTQYF
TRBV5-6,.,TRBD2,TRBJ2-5,TGTGCCAGCAGCTCTAGCGGGGGGGAGACCCAGTACTTC,CASSSSGGETQYF
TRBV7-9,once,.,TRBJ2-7,TGTGCCAGCAGCGTCAGAAACTCCTACGAGCAGTACTTC,CASSVRNSYEQYF
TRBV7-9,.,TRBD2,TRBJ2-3,TGTGCCAGCAGCCCCTATTCCCTTAGCGGGGGTGGCACAGATACGCAGTATTTT,CASSPYSLSGGGTDTQYF
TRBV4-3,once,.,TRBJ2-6,TGCGCCAGCAGCCGAGGACGAAGCTCTGGGGCCAACGGCCTGACTTTC,CASSRGRSSGANGLTF
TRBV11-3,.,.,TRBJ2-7,TGTGCCAGCAGCTCTAGCTCCTACGAGCAGTACTTC,CASSSSSYEQYF
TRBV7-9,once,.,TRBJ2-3,TGTGCCAGCAGCTGGGGTAGGACAGAGAGTATGGATACGCAGTATTTT,CASSWGRTESMDTQYF
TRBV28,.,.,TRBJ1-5,TGTGCCAGCAGTCTATCCTGGACACATAGCAATCAGCCCCAGCATTTT,CASSLSWTHSNQPQHF
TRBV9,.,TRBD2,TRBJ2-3,TGTGCCAGCAGCGACCCTTCGCGGGGGTATGTCACAGATACGCAGTATTTT,CASSDPSRGYVTDTQYF
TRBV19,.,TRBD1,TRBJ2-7,TGTGCCAGTAGTCTTGCAGGGGGCCGGGCGACTAGCGAGCAGTACTTC,CASSLAGGRATSEQYF
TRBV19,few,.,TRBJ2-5,TGTGCCAGTAGTATGAGCTTTCAAGAGACCCAGTACTTC,CASSMSFQETQYF
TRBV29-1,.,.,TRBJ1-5,TGCAGCGTTGAAGAGGACCAGGGGCAGCCCCAGCATTTT,CSVEEDQGQPQHF
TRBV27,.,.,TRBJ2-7,TGTGCCAGCAGTTTAGGGGGGGGGCTCTCCTACGAGCAGTACTTC,CASSLGGGLSYEQYF
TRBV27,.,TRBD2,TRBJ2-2,TGTGCCAGCAGTTCCACCTCTAGCGGGAGGTTTACCGGGGAGCTGTTTTTT,CASSSTSSGRFTGELFF
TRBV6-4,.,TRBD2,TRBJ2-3,TGTGCCAGCAGTGACGGGACTAGCGGGGCAGATACGCAGTATTTT,CASSDGTSGADTQYF